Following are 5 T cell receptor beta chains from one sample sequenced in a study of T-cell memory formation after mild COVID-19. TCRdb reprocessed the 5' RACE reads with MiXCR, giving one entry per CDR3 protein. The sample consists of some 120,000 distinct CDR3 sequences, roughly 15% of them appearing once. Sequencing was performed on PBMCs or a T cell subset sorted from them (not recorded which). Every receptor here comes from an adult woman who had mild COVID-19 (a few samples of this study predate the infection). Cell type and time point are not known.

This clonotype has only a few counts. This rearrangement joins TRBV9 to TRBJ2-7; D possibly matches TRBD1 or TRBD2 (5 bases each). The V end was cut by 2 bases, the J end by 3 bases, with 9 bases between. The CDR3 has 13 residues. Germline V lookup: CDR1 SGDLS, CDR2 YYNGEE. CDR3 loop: CASSVGPIYEQYF. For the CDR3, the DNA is TGTGCCAGCAGCGTGGGACCGATCTACGAGCAGTACTTC.

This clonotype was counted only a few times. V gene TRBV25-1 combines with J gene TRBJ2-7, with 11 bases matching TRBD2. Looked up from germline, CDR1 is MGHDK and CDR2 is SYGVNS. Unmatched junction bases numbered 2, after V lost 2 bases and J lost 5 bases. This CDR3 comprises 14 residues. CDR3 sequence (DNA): TGTGCCAGCAGTGAAGGTAGCGGGAGGGACGAGCAGTACTTC. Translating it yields CASSEGSGRDEQYF.

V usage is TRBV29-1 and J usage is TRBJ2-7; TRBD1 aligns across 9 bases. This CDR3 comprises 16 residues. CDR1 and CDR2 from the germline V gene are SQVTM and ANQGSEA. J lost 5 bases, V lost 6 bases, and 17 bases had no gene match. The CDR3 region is CSVDGVSGQGFDEQYF. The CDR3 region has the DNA TGCAGCGTCGATGGGGTCTCGGGACAGGGATTCGACGAGCAGTACTTC.

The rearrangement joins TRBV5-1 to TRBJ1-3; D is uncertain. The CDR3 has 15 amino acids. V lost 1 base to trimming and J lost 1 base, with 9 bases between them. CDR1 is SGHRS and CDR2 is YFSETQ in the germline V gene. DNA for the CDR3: TGCGCCAGCAGCTTGAACGTGGGGTCTGGAAACACCATATATTTT. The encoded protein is CASSLNVGSGNTIYF.

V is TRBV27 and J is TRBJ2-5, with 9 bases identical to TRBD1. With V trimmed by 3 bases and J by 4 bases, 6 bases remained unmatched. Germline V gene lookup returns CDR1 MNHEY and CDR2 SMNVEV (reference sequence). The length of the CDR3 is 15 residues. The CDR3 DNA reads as TGTGCCAGCAGTTTCGGACAGGGGAGCTTAGAGACCCAGTACTTC. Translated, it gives CASSFGQGSLETQYF.